Presented here are 17 T cell receptor beta chains from one specimen sequenced in a study of patients and donors after allogeneic stem cell transplantation. A single record per CDR3 protein comes from TCRdb applying MiXCR to the RT-PCR reads. Of approximately 150,000 distinct CDR3 sequences listed, around 30% were seen once; the top ten hold approximately 3%. The sequenced sample consisted of blood, either unsorted or a sorted T cell fraction (not recorded which). The receptors come from a human donor who was either an allogeneic HSCT recipient or a stem cell or donor lymphocyte infusion donor (not recorded which). It is not recorded whose cells these are; they may come from a transplant donor.

The sample holds a few counts of this clonotype. This chain joins TRBV27 and TRBJ2-7, with D maybe TRBD1 (6 bases). CDR3 length: 14 amino acids. CDR1 and CDR2 from the germline V gene are MNHEY and SMNVEV (reference sequence). V was cut by 6 bases and J by 2 bases, with 14 bases left in between. CDR3 nucleotides: TGTGCCAGCAGGTTGGGGCAGGGGCCCTACGAGCAGTACTTC. Its translation is CASRLGQGPYEQYF.

CDR3 protein: CASSKAVAGSYNEQFF. In DNA form, the CDR3 reads TGTGCCAGCAGCAAAGCGGTAGCGGGATCCTACAATGAGCAGTTCTTC. The J gene is TRBJ2-1, the V gene TRBV7-6, with 8 bases lining up with TRBD2. This CDR3 has 16 residues. CDR1 and CDR2 (germline): SGHVS, FNYEAQ. V lost 5 bases, J lost 1 base, and 7 bases stayed unmatched.

The genes are TRBV10-3 and TRBJ2-7; 14 bases match TRBD2. J lost 7 bases, V lost 6 bases, and 8 bases had no gene match. CDR3 size: 15 residues. CDR1 is ENHRY and CDR2 is SYGVKD in the germline V gene. CDR3 in DNA: TGTGCCATCAGGGCAGGGGGACTAGCGGGAGCTGAGCAGTACTTC. Translation gives CAIRAGGLAGAEQYF.

The CDR3, as DNA: TGTGCCAGCAGCAAAGGCGTCATCTCGGAACCGACCCAGTACTTC. Translated, it gives CASSKGVISEPTQYF. This rearrangement joins TRBV21-1 to TRBJ2-5. TRBV21-1 is assigned pseudogene status. The CDR3 sequence is 15 residues long.

The chain uses TRBV12-3 or TRBV12-4 and TRBJ2-7; 8 bases line up with TRBD1. The CDR3 loop spans 12 amino acids. With V trimmed by 5 bases and J by 10 bases, 7 bases remained unmatched. The CDR3 reads CASSRTGTDQYF. The CDR3 region has the DNA TGTGCCAGCAGTCGGACAGGGACCGATCAGTACTTC.

CDR3 DNA sequence: TGTGCCAGCAGTGCCGTTTCCTACGAGCAGTACTTC. Its protein product is CASSAVSYEQYF. The chain combines TRBV12-3 or TRBV12-4 with TRBJ2-7; D ambiguous. Deletions cut 5 bases from V and 1 base from J, with 6 bases between. This CDR3 region has 12 residues.

This rearrangement joins TRBV7-2 to TRBJ2-2; D may be TRBD1 or TRBD2 (5 bases each). V was cut by 4 bases and J by 5 bases, with 14 bases left in between. The CDR3 sequence is 15 residues long. Germline V gene lookup returns CDR1 SGHTA and CDR2 FQGNSA. The CDR3 here is CASSSGPMQTGELFF. The CDR3 DNA is TGTGCCAGCAGCTCGGGACCCATGCAAACCGGGGAGCTGTTTTTT.

This clonotype was recorded a few times. CDR3 loop: CASSVISASYNEQFF. In DNA form, the CDR3 reads TGTGCCAGCAGCGTAATAAGCGCTTCCTACAATGAGCAGTTCTTC. The chain is built from TRBV9 and TRBJ2-1; unclear D gene. Looked up from germline, CDR1 is SGDLS and CDR2 is YYNGEE. The length of the CDR3 is 15 residues. V was clipped by 1 base and J by 1 base, with 9 bases between them.

The chain is built from TRBV5-5 and TRBJ1-3; no clear D gene. This CDR3 is 16 amino acids long. The germline V and J ends were trimmed by 0 bases and 0 bases, with 10 bases remaining between them. Germline V gene lookup returns CDR1 SGHKS and CDR2 YYEKEE (reference sequence). CDR3 bases: TGTGCCAGCAGCTTGGATAACCCGAGCTCTGGAAACACCATATATTTT. It specifies CASSLDNPSSGNTIYF.

This clonotype was found a few times. A read error may produce the germline difference seen at one junction end. The chain joins TRBV7-7 to TRBJ2-5, with 7 nucleotides matching TRBD1. The CDR3 covers 14 residues. CDR1 SSHAT and CDR2 FNYEAQ come from the germline V gene (reference sequence). The CDR3 DNA is TGTGCTAGCAGCCTTCTCGGGACAGAAGAGACCCAGTACTTC. It translates to CASSLLGTEETQYF.

The chain joins TRBV4-1 to TRBJ2-1; the match to TRBD2 covers 9 bases. Germline values: CDR1 MGHRA, CDR2 YSYEKL. The CDR3 runs 15 residues. V trimming: 4 bases; J trimming: 8 bases; junction bases outside the gene matches: 9. The DNA for the CDR3 is TGCGCCAGCAGCCGCCGGCTAGCGGGAAGCGATGAGCAGTTCTTC. This encodes CASSRRLAGSDEQFF.

The CDR3 coding sequence is TGTGCCAGCAGCCGCCAGGGGAATGAGCAGTTCTTC. Amino acids: CASSRQGNEQFF. The chain links TRBV6-5 to TRBJ2-1, with D maybe TRBD1 (6 bases). Per germline, CDR1 MNHEY and CDR2 SVGAGI. This CDR3 has 12 residues. Trimming removed 6 bases from V and 7 bases from J, with 10 bases in between.

In its sample, this clonotype was seen a few times. The V call is TRBV5-4, the J call TRBJ2-2; maybe TRBD1 (5 bases). The CDR3 spans 16 residues. Germline CDR1 is SGHNT and CDR2 is YYREEE (reference sequence). V shed 4 bases and J shed 2 bases, with 15 bases lying between them. The CDR3 is CASSSDRRRNTGELFF. The CDR3 coding sequence is TGTGCCAGCAGCAGCGACAGACGCCGTAACACCGGGGAGCTGTTTTTT.

The chain is built from TRBV4-3 and TRBJ1-5; D is undetermined. Trimming took off 0 bases at V and 0 bases at J, with 6 bases between the two ends. The CDR3 totals 15 residues. Germline V gene sequence: CDR1 LGHNA, CDR2 YSLEER. The CDR3 bases are TGCGCCAGCAGCCAAGAGCCCTTTAGCAATCAGCCCCAGCATTTT. Translating it yields CASSQEPFSNQPQHF.

CDR3 protein: CSARRWTGGTGELFF. The CDR3, as DNA: TGCAGTGCTAGGAGATGGACAGGGGGTACCGGGGAGCTGTTTTTT. The chain couples TRBV20-1 to TRBJ2-2; 10 nucleotides agree with TRBD1. The CDR3 is made up of 15 amino acids. The junction had 6 bases not matched to a gene; V was cut back by 3 bases and J by 5 bases. The germline V gene encodes CDR1 DFQATT and CDR2 SNEGSKA (reference sequence).

The chain couples TRBV5-1 to TRBJ2-3; TRBD2 matches at 7 bases. The CDR3 totals 14 residues. CDR1 is SGHRS, CDR2 YFSETQ, per germline. V trimming: 7 bases; J trimming: 0 bases; junction bases outside the gene matches: 5. The CDR3: CASGAGPSTDTQYF. The CDR3 coding sequence is TGCGCCAGCGGAGCGGGACCCAGCACAGATACGCAGTATTTT.

This clonotype was recorded once. This sequence joins TRBV6-5 and TRBJ2-7; maybe TRBD2 (6 bases). Germline CDR1 is MNHEY and CDR2 is SVGAGI. The germline V and J ends were trimmed by 1 base and 6 bases, with 10 bases remaining between them. This CDR3 comprises 13 residues. CDR3 in amino acids: CASSYFGTAEQYF. CDR3 DNA: TGTGCCAGCAGTTACTTCGGGACTGCCGAGCAGTACTTC.